This T cell receptor (beta chain) was documented in a study of graft-versus-host responses after intestinal transplantation (dated by TCRdb to about 2021). In terms of the full investigation: The transplants that recipients received were multivisceral, liver-intestinal, or isolated intestinal. Donor T cell macrochimerism was defined as a peak of at least 4% donor T cells among recipient peripheral blood mononuclear cells. Anti-thymocyte globulin induction was given to all recipients, followed by maintenance tacrolimus and steroids for 3 to 4 years. Bulk TCR-beta CDR3 sequencing was used to track graft-versus-host and host-versus-graft alloreactive T cell clones in the graft, circulation and bone marrow after intestinal transplantation. Of the 20 to 25 intestinal transplant recipients enrolled in the cohort, one of whom was a retransplant, 3 patients without pretransplant specimens were excluded. Alloreactive clones were identified by sequencing pre-transplant mixed lymphocyte reaction products and comparing them with unstimulated pre-transplant donor and recipient T cells. Samples from three later patients were sequenced in-house on an Illumina MiSeq with MiXCR processing rather than by the commercial service. Summary of the overall study and its limitations: The relatively low number and heterogeneity of intestinal transplant patients limited the conclusions. Peak levels of circulating GvH clones were associated with declines in HvG clones early after transplant. GvH clones turned up in recipient bone marrow, with some appearing earlier in ileal mucosa or blood, a pattern consistent with an intestinal mucosal origin. High GvH to HvG T cell clonal ratios were observed in the allografts of patients with donor T cell macrochimerism.

Blood samples were collected up to 4 times in the first month after transplant and then at least monthly when available. Concerning this clone: It has no known antigen specificity. No base qualities exist here, and no much larger clone lies one base off it.

Library preparation employed the immunoSEQ multiplex PCR assay. High-throughput TCR-beta CDR3 sequencing of genomic DNA from most patients was performed by Adaptive Biotechnologies. The authors' analysis ran thus. TCR sequencing data for approximately 19 patients were retrieved from Adaptive's ImmunoSEQ software; a few other patients were processed with MiXCR and VDJtools. CDR3 nucleotide sequences shared by donor and recipient were removed because the origin of these sequences could not be assigned. Alloreactive clones required at least 2-fold expansion over unstimulated cells and minimum CFSE-low frequency of 0.002% (template counts) or 0.001% (read counts). Clones were considered mappable if detected in sequenced pre-transplant spleen, lymph node, or MLR CFSE-low populations of the donor or recipient. The cumulative frequency of alloreactive clones was calculated as a percentage of all sequences, weighted by copy number. TCRdb took over this immuneACCESS table, retaining in-frame rearrangements with V and J assigned. Such tables are incomplete; in checked studies, under half of the missing clones stem from an unresolved V gene, and the remainder is unexplained. The V and J calls and the clone size are those of that table, but D and trimming were determined from the DNA. This sample lists 35,000 to 45,000 clones; around 95% were detected once. The leading ten clones occupy roughly 0.8% of the sample.

Spanning cysteine to phenylalanine, the CDR3 consists of 13 amino acids. CDR3 DNA is the only sequence kept; it has 39 bases, read in frame from the first base. The germline V gene provides CDR1 MDHEN and CDR2 SYDVKM. V and J are trimmed by 3 bases and 5 bases, and the gene matches miss 3 bases of the junction. The chain was built from TRBV28 and TRBJ1-1; 7 bases in between match TRBD1. This receptor was obtained from a human patient who received an intestinal transplant, so some T cells may come from the graft donor. The material sequenced was PBMCs, taken 16 days after intestinal transplant. The DNA is TGTGCCAGCAGTTTGGGACAGTATACTGAAGCTTTCTTT. It encodes CASSLGQYTEAFF.